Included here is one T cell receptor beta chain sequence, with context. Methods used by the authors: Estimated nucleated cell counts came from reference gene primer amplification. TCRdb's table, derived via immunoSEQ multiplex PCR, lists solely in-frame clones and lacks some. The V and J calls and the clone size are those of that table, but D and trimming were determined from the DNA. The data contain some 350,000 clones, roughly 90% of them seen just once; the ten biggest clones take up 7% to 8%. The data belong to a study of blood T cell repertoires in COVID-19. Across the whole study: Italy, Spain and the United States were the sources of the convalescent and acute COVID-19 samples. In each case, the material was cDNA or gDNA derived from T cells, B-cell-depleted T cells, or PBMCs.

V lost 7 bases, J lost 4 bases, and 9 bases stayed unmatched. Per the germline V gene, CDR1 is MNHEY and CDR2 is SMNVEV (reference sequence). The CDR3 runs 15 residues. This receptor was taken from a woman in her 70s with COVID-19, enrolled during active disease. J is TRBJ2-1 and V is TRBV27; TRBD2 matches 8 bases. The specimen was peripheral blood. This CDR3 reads CASTPGGRPYNEQFF. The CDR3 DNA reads TGTGCCAGCACCCCGGGGGGGCGCCCTTACAATGAGCAGTTCTTC.